This entry describes one T cell receptor (beta chain). The antigen is not known. TEMRA, effector memory, memory and naive subsets, all unstimulated, were sequenced in a few donor pairs. Looked up from germline, CDR1 is SGHRS and CDR2 is YFSETQ. V was cut by 0 bases and J by 5 bases, with 14 bases left in between. There are 15 residues in the CDR3. This record belongs to a study of siplizumab effects on memory and regulatory T cells. Study-level points and caveats: Apparently key alloresponse contributors, naive T cells also seemed more diverse than memory cells. Siplizumab produced a significant reduction in alloreactive sequences that were traceable to unstimulated CD4+ memory cells. Siplizumab gave mappable alloreactive CD4+ clones an average Treg-derived fraction of approximately 64%, against roughly 29% in controls.

TCRdb's table, derived via immunoSEQ multiplex PCR, lists solely in-frame clones and lacks some. The sample consists of approximately 28,000 clones, roughly 88% of them appearing once. The chain combines TRBV5-1 with TRBJ1-1; no firm D call. What was sequenced was memory CD4+ T cells sorted from blood. This clonotype was obtained from a human donor in good health. The CDR3 DNA reads TGCGCCAGCAGCTTGGCCTCGGGGAGTGGGACTGAAGCTTTCTTT. Translation gives CASSLASGSGTEAFF.